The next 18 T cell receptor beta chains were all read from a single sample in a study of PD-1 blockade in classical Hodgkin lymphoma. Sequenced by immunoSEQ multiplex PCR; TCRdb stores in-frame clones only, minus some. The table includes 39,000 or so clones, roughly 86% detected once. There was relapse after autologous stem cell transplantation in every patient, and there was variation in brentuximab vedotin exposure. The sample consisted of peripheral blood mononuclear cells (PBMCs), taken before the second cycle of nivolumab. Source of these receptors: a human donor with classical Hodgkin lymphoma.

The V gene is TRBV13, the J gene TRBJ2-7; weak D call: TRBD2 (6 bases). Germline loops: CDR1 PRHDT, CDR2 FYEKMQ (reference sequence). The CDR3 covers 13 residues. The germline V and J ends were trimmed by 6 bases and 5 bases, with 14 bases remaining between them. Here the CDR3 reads CASRLAGSNEQYF. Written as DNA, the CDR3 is TGTGCCAGCAGGCTGGCGGGGAGTAACGAGCAGTACTTC. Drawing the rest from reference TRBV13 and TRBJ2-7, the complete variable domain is AAGVIQSPRHLIKEKRETATLKCYPIPRHDTVYWYQQGPGQDPQFLISFYEKMQSDKGSIPDRFSAQQFSDYHSELNMSSLELGDSALYFCASRLAGSNEQYFGPGTRLTVT.

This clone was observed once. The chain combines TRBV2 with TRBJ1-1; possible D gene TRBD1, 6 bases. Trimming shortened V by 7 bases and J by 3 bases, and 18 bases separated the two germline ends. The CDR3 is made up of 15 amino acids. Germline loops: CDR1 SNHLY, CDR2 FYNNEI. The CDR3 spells CASTLRGPYDTEAFF. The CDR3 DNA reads TGTGCCAGCACCCTCCGGGGGCCCTATGACACTGAAGCTTTCTTT. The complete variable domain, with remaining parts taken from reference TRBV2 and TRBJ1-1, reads EPEVTQTPSHQVTQMGQEVILRCVPISNHLYFYWYRQILGQKVEFLVSFYNNEISEKSEIFDDQFSVERPDGSNFTLKIRSTKLEDSAMYFCASTLRGPYDTEAFFGQGTRLTVV.

This CDR3 reads CASSIAARVNEKLFF. The CDR3 DNA reads TGTGCCAGTAGTATAGCCGCCAGGGTGAATGAAAAACTGTTTTTT. The chain uses TRBV19 and TRBJ1-4, with D possibly TRBD1 on 5 matching bases. There are 15 residues in the CDR3. Germline-derived CDR1 and CDR2 are LNHDA and SQIVND (reference sequence). Trimming removed 1 base at V and 5 bases at J, with 11 bases between.

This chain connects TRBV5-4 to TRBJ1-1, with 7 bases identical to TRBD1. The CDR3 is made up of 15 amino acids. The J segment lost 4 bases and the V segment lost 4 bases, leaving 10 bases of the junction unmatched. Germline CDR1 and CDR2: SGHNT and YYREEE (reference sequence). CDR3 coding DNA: TGTGCCAGCAGCCTTGCACAGGGGACTCGCACTGAAGCTTTCTTT. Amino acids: CASSLAQGTRTEAFF.

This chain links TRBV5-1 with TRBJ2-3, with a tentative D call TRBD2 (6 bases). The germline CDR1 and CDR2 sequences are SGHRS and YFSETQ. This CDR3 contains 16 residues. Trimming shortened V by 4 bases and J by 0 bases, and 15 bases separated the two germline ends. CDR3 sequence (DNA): TGCGCCAGCAGCCCGGGACTCCAACCGAGCACAGATACGCAGTATTTT. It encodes CASSPGLQPSTDTQYF.

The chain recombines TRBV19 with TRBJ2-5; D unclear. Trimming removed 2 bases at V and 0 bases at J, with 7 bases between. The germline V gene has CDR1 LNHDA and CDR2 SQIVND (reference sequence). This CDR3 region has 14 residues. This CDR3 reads CASSIMGYQETQYF. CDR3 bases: TGTGCCAGTAGTATAATGGGATACCAAGAGACCCAGTACTTC. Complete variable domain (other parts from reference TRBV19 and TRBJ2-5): DGGITQSPKYLFRKEGQNVTLSCEQNLNHDAMYWYRQDPGQGLRLIYYSQIVNDFQKGDIAEGYSVSREKKESFPLTVTSAQKNPTAFYLCASSIMGYQETQYFGPGTRLLVL.

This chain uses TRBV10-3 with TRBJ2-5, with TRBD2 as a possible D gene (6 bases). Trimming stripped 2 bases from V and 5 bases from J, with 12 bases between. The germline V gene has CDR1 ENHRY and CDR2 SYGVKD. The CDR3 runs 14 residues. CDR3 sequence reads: CAISEVGRRETQYF. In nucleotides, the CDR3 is TGTGCCATCAGTGAGGTGGGGAGGAGGGAGACCCAGTACTTC.

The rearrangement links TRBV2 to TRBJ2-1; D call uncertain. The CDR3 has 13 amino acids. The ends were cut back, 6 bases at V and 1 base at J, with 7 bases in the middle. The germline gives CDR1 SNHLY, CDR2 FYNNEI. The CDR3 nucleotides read TGTGCCAGCAGCAGCTTGTCCTACAATGAGCAGTTCTTC. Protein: CASSSLSYNEQFF.

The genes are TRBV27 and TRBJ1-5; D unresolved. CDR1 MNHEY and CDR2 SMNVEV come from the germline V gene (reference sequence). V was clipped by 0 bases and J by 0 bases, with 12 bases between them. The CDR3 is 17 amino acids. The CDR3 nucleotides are TGTGCCAGCAGTTTATCCCACAGTGCCGATAGCAATCAGCCCCAGCATTTT. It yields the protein CASSLSHSADSNQPQHF.

This chain's CDR3 is CASSYGGSSYNEQFF. The CDR3 DNA is TGTGCCAGCAGTTATGGCGGGAGCTCCTACAATGAGCAGTTCTTC. This chain connects TRBV6-6 to TRBJ2-1; 7 nucleotides match TRBD2. The ends lost 3 bases at V and 0 bases at J; junction bases unmatched: 2. Germline CDR1 MNHNY, CDR2 SVGAGI (reference sequence). The CDR3 sequence is 15 residues long.

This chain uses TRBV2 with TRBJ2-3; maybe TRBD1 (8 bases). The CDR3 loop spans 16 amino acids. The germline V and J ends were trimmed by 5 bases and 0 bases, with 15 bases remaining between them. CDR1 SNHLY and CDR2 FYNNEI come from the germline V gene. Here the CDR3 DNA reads TGTGCCAGCAGTCTACAGGGGGGGGCTAGCACAGATACGCAGTATTTT. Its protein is CASSLQGGASTDTQYF.

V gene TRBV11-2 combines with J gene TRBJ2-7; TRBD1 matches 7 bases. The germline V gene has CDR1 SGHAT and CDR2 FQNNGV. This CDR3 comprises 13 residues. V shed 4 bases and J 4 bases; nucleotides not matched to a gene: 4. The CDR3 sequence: CASSSGQPYEQYF. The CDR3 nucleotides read TGTGCCAGCAGCTCGGGACAGCCGTACGAGCAGTACTTC. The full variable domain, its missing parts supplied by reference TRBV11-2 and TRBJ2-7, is EAGVAQSPRYKIIEKRQSVAFWCNPISGHATLYWYQQILGQGPKLLIQFQNNGVVDDSQLPKDRFSAERLKGVDSTLKIQPAKLEDSAVYLCASSSGQPYEQYFGPGTRLTVT.

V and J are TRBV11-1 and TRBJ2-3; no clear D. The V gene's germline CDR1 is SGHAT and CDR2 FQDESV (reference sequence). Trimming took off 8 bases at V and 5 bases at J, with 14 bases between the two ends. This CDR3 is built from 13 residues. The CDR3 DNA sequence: TGTGCCAGCTCCCCCGTTATCGGAGATACGCAGTATTTT. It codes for CASSPVIGDTQYF.

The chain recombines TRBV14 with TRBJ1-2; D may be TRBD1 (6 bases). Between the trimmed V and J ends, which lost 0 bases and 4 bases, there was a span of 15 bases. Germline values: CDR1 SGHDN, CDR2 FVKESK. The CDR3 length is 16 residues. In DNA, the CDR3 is TGTGCCAGCAGCCAAGAGGCAGGGGTTTATAGCTATGGCTACACCTTC. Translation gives CASSQEAGVYSYGYTF.

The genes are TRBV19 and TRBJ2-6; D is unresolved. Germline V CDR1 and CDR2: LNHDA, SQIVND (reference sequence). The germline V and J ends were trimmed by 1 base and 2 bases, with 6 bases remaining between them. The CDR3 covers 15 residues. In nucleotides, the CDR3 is TGTGCCAGTAGTATAGGGTCGACTGGGGCCAACGTCCTGACTTTC. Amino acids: CASSIGSTGANVLTF.

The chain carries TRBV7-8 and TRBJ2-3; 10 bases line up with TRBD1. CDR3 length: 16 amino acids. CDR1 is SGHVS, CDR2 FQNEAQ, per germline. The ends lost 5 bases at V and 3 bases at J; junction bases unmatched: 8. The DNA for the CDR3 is TGTGCCAGCAGCAAGGGACAGGGGATTAAAACAGATACGCAGTATTTT. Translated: CASSKGQGIKTDTQYF. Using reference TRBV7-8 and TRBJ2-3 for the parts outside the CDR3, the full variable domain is GAGVSQSPRYKVAKRGQDVALRCDPISGHVSLFWYQQALGQGPEFLTYFQNEAQLDKSGLPSDRFFAERPEGSVSTLKIQRTQQEDSAVYLCASSKGQGIKTDTQYFGPGTRLTVL.

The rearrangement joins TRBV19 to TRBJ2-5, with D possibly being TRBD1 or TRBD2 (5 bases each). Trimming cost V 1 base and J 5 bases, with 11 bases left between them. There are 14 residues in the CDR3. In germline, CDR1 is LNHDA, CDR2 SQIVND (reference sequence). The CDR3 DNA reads TGTGCCAGTAGTATAGGCCCAGGGACGGAGACCCAGTACTTC. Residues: CASSIGPGTETQYF.

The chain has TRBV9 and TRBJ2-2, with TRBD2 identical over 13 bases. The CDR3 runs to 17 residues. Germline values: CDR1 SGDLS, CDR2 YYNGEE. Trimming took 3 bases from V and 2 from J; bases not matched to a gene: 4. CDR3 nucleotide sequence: TGTGCCAGCAGCGAGGGACTAGCGGGGATCAACACCGGGGAGCTGTTTTTT. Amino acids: CASSEGLAGINTGELFF.